The clone carrying this T cell receptor (beta chain) was seen a single time. The CDR3 covers 12 residues. With 11 bases removed from V and 2 bases from J, the gap between germline ends came to 13 bases. Germline loops: CDR1 MNHEY, CDR2 SMNVEV (reference sequence). Extracted from the samples, RNA was reverse transcribed into cDNA to serve as the sequencing template. Method: immunoSEQ multiplex PCR; TCRdb's copy keeps in-frame clones and lacks some. This sample has about 190,000 clones, with 50% to 60% found just once. The data originate from a study of CD8+ T cells in alopecia areata. As for treatment: oral pan-JAK inhibitor, 5-10 mg twice daily.

The rearrangement joins TRBV27 to TRBJ2-7, with D perhaps matching TRBD1 (6 bases). Sequences were derived from CD4+ T cells sorted from blood, sampled at week 4, from a patient treated with tofacitinib. This clonotype originated in a human donor with alopecia areata. CDR3 amino acids: CAGETGTYEQYF. Here the CDR3 DNA reads TGTGCCGGGGAGACAGGCACCTACGAGCAGTACTTC.